This T cell receptor beta chain derives from a study of response to subunit inactivated influenza vaccine. Findings and limits, study-wide: T cells newly recruited by each seasonal influenza vaccination are few, the authors suggested.

Concerning this clonotype: Antigen: not known.

TCRdb re-derived calls from the RT-PCR reads in MiXCR, one entry per CDR3 protein. The sample contains some 640,000 distinct CDR3 sequences, approximately 13% of which appear only once. The receptor was isolated from a man aged 45-60 years who received an inactivated influenza vaccine. The specimen was PBMCs from blood, collected 14 days before vaccination.

The CDR3 loop is CASSQDRVVKYF. DNA of the CDR3: TGTGCCAGCAGCCAAGATCGGGTAGTAAAGTACTTC. This chain uses TRBV4-2 with TRBJ2-5; D is undetermined. CDR3 length: 12 residues. Germline V gives CDR1 LGHNA, CDR2 YNFKEQ. With 0 bases removed from V and 12 bases from J, the gap between germline ends came to 11 bases.